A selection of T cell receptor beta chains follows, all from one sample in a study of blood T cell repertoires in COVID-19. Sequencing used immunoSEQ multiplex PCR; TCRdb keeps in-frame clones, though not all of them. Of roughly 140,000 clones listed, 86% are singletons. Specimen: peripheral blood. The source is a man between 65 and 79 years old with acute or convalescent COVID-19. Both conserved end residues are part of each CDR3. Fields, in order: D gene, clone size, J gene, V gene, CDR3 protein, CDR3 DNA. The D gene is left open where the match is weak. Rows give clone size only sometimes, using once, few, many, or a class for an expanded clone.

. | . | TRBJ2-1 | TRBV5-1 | CASSLRRGKDEQFF | TGCGCCAGCAGCTTGAGAAGGGGAAAGGATGAGCAGTTCTTC
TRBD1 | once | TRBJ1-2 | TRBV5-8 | CASSRDRVDGYTF | TGTGCCAGCAGCCGGGACAGGGTGGATGGCTACACCTTC
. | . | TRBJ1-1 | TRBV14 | CASSRTENTEAFF | TGTGCCAGCAGCCGGACAGAGAACACTGAAGCTTTCTTT
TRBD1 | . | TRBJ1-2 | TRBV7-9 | CASSADRGGYTF | TGTGCCAGCAGCGCGGACAGGGGCGGCTACACCTTC
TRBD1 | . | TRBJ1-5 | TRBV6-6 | CASSPTGGTQPQHF | TGTGCCAGCAGCCCCACAGGGGGCACTCAGCCCCAGCATTTT
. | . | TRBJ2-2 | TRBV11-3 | CASSLGAGYNTGELFF | TGTGCCAGCAGCTTAGGTGCGGGTTATAACACCGGGGAGCTGTTTTTT
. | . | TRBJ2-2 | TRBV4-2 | CASSQDPDLASTGELFF | TGTGCCAGCAGCCAGGACCCTGACCTAGCGTCCACCGGGGAGCTGTTTTTT
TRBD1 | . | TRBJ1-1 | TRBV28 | CASTRLKPGQMINTEAFF | TGTGCCAGCACCCGACTAAAACCGGGACAGATGATAAACACTGAAGCTTTCTTT
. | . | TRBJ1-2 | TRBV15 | CATSRDSQASGYTF | TGTGCCACCAGCAGAGATAGTCAGGCTTCTGGCTACACCTTC
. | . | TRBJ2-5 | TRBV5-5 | CASRSSGLETQYF | TGTGCCAGCAGATCATCAGGGTTGGAGACCCAGTACTTC
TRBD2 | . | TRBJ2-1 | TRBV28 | CASCRVPSGRDNEQFF | TGTGCCAGTTGCAGAGTCCCAAGCGGGAGGGACAATGAGCAGTTCTTC
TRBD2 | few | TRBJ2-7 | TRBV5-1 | CASSLGRHSGSVLFSYEQYF | TGCGCCAGCAGCTTGGGTCGTCACAGCGGGAGCGTCCTCTTCTCCTACGAGCAGTACTTC
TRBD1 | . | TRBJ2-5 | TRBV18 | CASSPDVNRGETQYF | TGTGCCAGCTCACCAGATGTCAACAGGGGAGAGACCCAGTACTTC
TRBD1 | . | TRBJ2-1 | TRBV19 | CATGTGSSYNEQFF | TGTGCCACCGGGACAGGCAGCTCCTACAATGAGCAGTTCTTC
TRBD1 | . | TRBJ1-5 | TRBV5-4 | CASSLYGQGGNQPQHF | TGTGCCAGCAGCTTGTACGGACAGGGCGGCAATCAGCCCCAGCATTTT
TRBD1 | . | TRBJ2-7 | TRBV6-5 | CASSRGRRSYEQYF | TGTGCCAGCAGCAGGGGGCGCCGCTCCTACGAGCAGTACTTC
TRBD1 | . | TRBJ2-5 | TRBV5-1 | CASRSGQQETQYF | TGCGCCAGCAGATCGGGACAGCAAGAGACCCAGTACTTC
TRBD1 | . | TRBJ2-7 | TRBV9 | CASSLGGQGYEQYF | TGTGCCAGCAGCCTAGGGGGACAGGGCTACGAGCAGTACTTC
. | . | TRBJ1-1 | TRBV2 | CASSELVGGTEAFF | TGTGCCAGCAGTGAACTAGTGGGTGGCACTGAAGCTTTCTTT
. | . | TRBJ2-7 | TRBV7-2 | CASTLLDRGSEQYF | TGTGCCAGCACCCTACTCGATCGGGGTTCCGAGCAGTACTTC
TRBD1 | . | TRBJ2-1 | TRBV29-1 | CSTGTGYNEQFF | TGCAGCACTGGGACAGGCTACAATGAGCAGTTCTTC
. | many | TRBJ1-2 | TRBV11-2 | CASSLITSGRNGYTF | TGTGCCAGCAGCTTAATCACAAGCGGGAGGAACGGCTACACCTTC
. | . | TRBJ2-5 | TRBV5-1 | CASSWGVRETQYF | TGCGCCAGCAGCTGGGGGGTTCGGGAGACCCAGTACTTC
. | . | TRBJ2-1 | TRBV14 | CASSPRLVGSYEQFF | TGTGCCAGCAGCCCACGACTAGTTGGTAGCTATGAGCAGTTCTTC
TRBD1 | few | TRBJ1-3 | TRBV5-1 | CASSPQGASGNTIYF | TGCGCCAGCAGCCCCCAGGGGGCCTCTGGAAACACCATATATTTT
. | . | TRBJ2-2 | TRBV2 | CAQRRADNTGELFF | TGTGCCCAAAGGAGGGCGGATAACACCGGGGAGCTGTTTTTT
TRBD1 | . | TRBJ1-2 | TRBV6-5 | CASSFGQGAYGYTF | TGTGCCAGCAGTTTCGGACAGGGAGCTTATGGCTACACCTTC
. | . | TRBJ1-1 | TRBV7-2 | CASSYRVNTEAFF | TGTGCCAGCAGCTATCGGGTGAACACTGAAGCTTTCTTT
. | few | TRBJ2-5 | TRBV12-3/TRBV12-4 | CASSRGREETQYF | TGTGCCAGCAGTCGGGGAAGAGAAGAGACCCAGTACTTC
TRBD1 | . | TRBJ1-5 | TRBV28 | CASSGDRVNQPQHF | TGTGCCAGCAGTGGGGACAGGGTTAATCAGCCCCAGCATTTT
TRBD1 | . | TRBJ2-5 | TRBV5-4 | CASSLPGGLRETQYF | TGTGCCAGCAGCTTGCCAGGGGGTTTGCGGGAGACCCAGTACTTC
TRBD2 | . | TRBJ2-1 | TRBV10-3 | CAISGIAGQQNSGRLYNEQFF | TGTGCCATCAGTGGCATAGCAGGACAGCAAAATAGCGGGAGGCTCTACAATGAGCAGTTCTTC
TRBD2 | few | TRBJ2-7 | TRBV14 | CASSQIAGGPLEQYF | TGTGCCAGCAGCCAAATAGCGGGAGGGCCACTTGAGCAGTACTTC